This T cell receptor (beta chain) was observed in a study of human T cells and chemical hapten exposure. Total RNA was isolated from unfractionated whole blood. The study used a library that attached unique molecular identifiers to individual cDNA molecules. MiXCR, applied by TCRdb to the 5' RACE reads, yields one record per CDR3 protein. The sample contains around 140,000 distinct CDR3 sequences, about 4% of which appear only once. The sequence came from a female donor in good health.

This CDR3 reads CASSLTPDTQYF. DNA for the CDR3: TGTGCCAGCTCCCTAACCCCAGATACGCAGTATTTT. This sequence joins TRBV2 and TRBJ2-3; D gene unclear. This CDR3 has 12 amino acids. The germline V and J ends were trimmed by 8 bases and 4 bases, with 10 bases remaining between them. In germline, CDR1 is SNHLY, CDR2 FYNNEI.